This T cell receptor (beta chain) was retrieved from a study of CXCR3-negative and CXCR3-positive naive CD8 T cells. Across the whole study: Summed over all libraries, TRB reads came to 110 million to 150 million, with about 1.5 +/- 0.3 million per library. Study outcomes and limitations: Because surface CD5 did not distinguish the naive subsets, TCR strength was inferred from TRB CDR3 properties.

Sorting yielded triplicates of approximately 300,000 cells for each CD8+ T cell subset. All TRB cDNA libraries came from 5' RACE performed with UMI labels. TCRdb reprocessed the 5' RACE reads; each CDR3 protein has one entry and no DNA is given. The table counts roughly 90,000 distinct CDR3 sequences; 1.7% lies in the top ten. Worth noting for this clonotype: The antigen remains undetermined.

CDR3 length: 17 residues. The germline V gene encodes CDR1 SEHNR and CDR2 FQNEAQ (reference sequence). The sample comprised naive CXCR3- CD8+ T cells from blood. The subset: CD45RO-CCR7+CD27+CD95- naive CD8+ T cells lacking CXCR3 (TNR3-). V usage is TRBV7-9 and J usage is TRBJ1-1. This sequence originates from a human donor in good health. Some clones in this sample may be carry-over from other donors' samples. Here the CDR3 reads CASSLGLSGFMNTEAFF.